The 22 T cell receptor beta chains in this list originate from one sample, sequenced in a study of regulatory T cells in long-lasting Graves disease. The time point here: persistent/refractory GD, antithyroid drugs over 5 years with positive TRAb. The TCR library was made from RNA extracted from PBMCs. The TCR beta library used iRepertoire HTBI primers with Arm-PCR amplification of CDR3. A single record per CDR3 protein comes from TCRdb applying MiXCR to the multiplex PCR reads. The data hold a few hundred thousand distinct CDR3 sequences, with more than 20% observed a single time. Sequencing used peripheral blood mononuclear cells (PBMCs), obtained when the disease was refractory, from a patient treated with antithyroid drugs. The source is a woman in her forties with Graves disease.

This chain connects TRBV29-1 to TRBJ2-5; TRBD2 is a possible D gene (6 bases). Looked up from germline, CDR1 is SQVTM and CDR2 is ANQGSEA. V was clipped by 5 bases and J by 7 bases, with 20 bases between them. There are 14 residues in the CDR3. The CDR3 protein is CSVPWQGLWGTQYF. The CDR3 DNA reads as TGCAGCGTTCCGTGGCAGGGACTTTGGGGGACCCAGTACTTC.

This clonotype occurred many times. CDR3: CSVGQTSTGELFF. CDR3 DNA: TGCAGCGTTGGGCAGACCTCCACCGGGGAGCTGTTTTTT. The V gene is TRBV29-1, the J gene TRBJ2-2; D is unresolved. Trimming took 4 bases from V and 4 from J, leaving 10 bases between them. This CDR3 is built from 13 residues. Germline V lookup: CDR1 SQVTM, CDR2 ANQGSEA.

This clonotype has just a few counts. CDR3 DNA sequence: TGCAGCGTTGAAGCCCGATACACTGAAGCTTTCTTT. Its protein is CSVEARYTEAFF. The chain carries TRBV29-1 and TRBJ1-1, with D unresolved. The CDR3 has 12 residues. V lost 1 base and J 3 bases, leaving 6 bases between the germline ends. The germline gives CDR1 SQVTM, CDR2 ANQGSEA.

This clonotype was seen a few times. This rearrangement joins TRBV28 to TRBJ2-2, with D perhaps matching TRBD2 (6 bases). CDR1 and CDR2 from the germline V gene are MDHEN and SYDVKM. The CDR3 length is 16 residues. Trimming shortened V by 6 bases and J by 0 bases, and 14 bases separated the two germline ends. CDR3 residues: CASSELGGTNTGELFF. The DNA of the CDR3 is TGTGCCAGCAGCGAGTTAGGCGGGACGAACACCGGGGAGCTGTTTTTT.

This clonotype was seen at least ten times. The genes are TRBV12-3 or TRBV12-4 and TRBJ1-2, with D possibly TRBD1 on 6 matching bases. V lost 5 bases and J lost 5, with 15 bases in between. CDR3 length equals 14 residues. This CDR3 is CASSPLGGEYGYTF. The CDR3 DNA sequence: TGTGCCAGCAGTCCCTTAGGGGGGGAATATGGCTACACCTTC.

The chain recombines TRBV13 with TRBJ1-1; D remains unclear. V was clipped by 5 bases and J by 0 bases, with 13 bases between them. The CDR3 is 15 residues long. In germline, CDR1 is PRHDT, CDR2 FYEKMQ (reference sequence). CDR3 sequence reads: CASSRPTVMNTEAFF. The CDR3 DNA reads TGTGCCAGCAGCCGACCGACGGTAATGAACACTGAAGCTTTCTTT.

This clonotype was found a few times. The CDR3 DNA is TGTGCCAGCAGGGGATCTAACGGACTAGCCAAGAATGAGCAGTTCTTC. This translates into CASRGSNGLAKNEQFF. This chain links TRBV28 with TRBJ2-1; 8 nucleotides line up with TRBD2. The germline gives CDR1 MDHEN, CDR2 SYDVKM. The CDR3 runs to 16 residues. Trimming at V came to 6 bases and at J to 7 bases, leaving 14 bases not matched to a gene. Full variable domain (rest looked up from reference TRBV28 and TRBJ2-1): DVKVTQSSRYLVKRTGEKVFLECVQDMDHENMFWYRQDPGLGLRLIYFSYDVKMKEKGDIPEGYSVSREKKERFSLILESASTNQTSMYLCASRGSNGLAKNEQFFGPGTRLTVL.

This clonotype was recorded at least ten times. The genes are TRBV12-3 or TRBV12-4 and TRBJ2-2, with 10 nucleotides matching TRBD1. This CDR3 is 16 amino acids long. Trimming cost V 5 bases and J 5 bases; bases outside gene matches: 8. The CDR3 DNA reads as TGTGCCAGCAGTAGGGGACAGGGGATGAGGACCGGGGAGCTGTTTTTT. This sequence encodes CASSRGQGMRTGELFF.

This clonotype came up a few times. The genes are TRBV19 and TRBJ1-5; D remains ambiguous. The CDR3 has 14 amino acids. Germline CDR1 reads LNHDA; CDR2 reads SQIVND (reference sequence). Deletions cut 5 bases from V and 7 bases from J, with 15 bases between. Here the CDR3 DNA reads TGTGCCAGTAGTCCTGGACCCCCAGGACAGCCCCAGCATTTT. This encodes CASSPGPPGQPQHF.

This clonotype was counted ten times or more. The chain uses TRBV28 and TRBJ1-4; D is unresolved. Deletions cut 7 bases from V and 7 bases from J, with 19 bases between. CDR3 length: 15 residues. Germline V CDR1 and CDR2: MDHEN, SYDVKM. The CDR3: CASNQTPLRGEKLFF. The CDR3 DNA reads as TGTGCCAGCAATCAAACCCCCCTACGAGGTGAAAAACTGTTTTTT.

This clonotype was counted at least ten times. At one end, the junction sequence differs from germline, possibly due to a read error. This chain uses TRBV5-1 with TRBJ1-1; D ambiguous. The CDR3 runs 13 residues. Germline V gives CDR1 SGHRS, CDR2 YFSETQ. The CDR3 coding sequence is TGTGCCAGCAGCTTAACGGCGAACACTGAAGCTTTCTTT. Translation: CASSLTANTEAFF.

This clonotype was detected ten times or more. The chain couples TRBV12-3 or TRBV12-4 to TRBJ2-7; 9 bases are shared with TRBD2. The CDR3 loop spans 16 amino acids. The trim removed 3 bases at V and 3 bases at J, leaving 9 bases unmatched. CDR3: CASSFSPRLAVYEQYF. CDR3 in DNA: TGTGCCAGCAGTTTTTCTCCGAGACTAGCGGTCTACGAGCAGTACTTC.

Of note for this clonotype: A read error may be the cause here, since a much bigger clone is one base away. The chain joins TRBV6-1 to TRBJ2-7, with TRBD1 as a possible D gene (5 bases). CDR3 length: 16 residues. Germline loops: CDR1 MNHNS, CDR2 SASEGT. The CDR3 reads CASSESGSSAGYEQCF. The CDR3 nucleotides read TGTGCCAGCAGTGAATCAGGGTCCTCAGCTGGCTACGAGCAGTGCTTC.

This clonotype came up many times. The V and J genes are TRBV11-2 and TRBJ2-7; D gene unclear. The CDR3 extends over 13 amino acids. The germline V and J ends were trimmed by 7 bases and 3 bases, with 13 bases remaining between them. The germline V gene encodes CDR1 SGHAT and CDR2 FQNNGV. CDR3 nucleotide sequence: TGTGCCAGCAAACCCTTTTTAAGCTACGAGCAGTACTTC. This sequence encodes CASKPFLSYEQYF.

This clonotype was observed once. The J gene is TRBJ2-3, the V gene TRBV7-9; D perhaps matches TRBD2 (5 bases). Germline CDR1 reads SEHNR; CDR2 reads FQNEAQ (reference sequence). Between the trimmed V and J ends, which lost 0 bases and 4 bases, there was a span of 20 bases. The CDR3 extends over 18 amino acids. The chain's CDR3 is CASSLAGSPLMGADTQYF. CDR3 DNA sequence: TGTGCCAGCAGCTTAGCAGGTAGTCCCCTTATGGGAGCAGATACGCAGTATTTT.

The chain couples TRBV9 to TRBJ2-6, with TRBD1 matching 9 bases. Trimming took 2 bases from V and 3 from J; bases not matched to a gene: 9. The CDR3 covers 18 residues. CDR1 is SGDLS and CDR2 is YYNGEE in the germline V gene. The CDR3 nucleotides read TGTGCCAGCAGCGTTACGGGGACAGGGTCATTTGGGGCCAACGTCCTGACTTTC. Protein: CASSVTGTGSFGANVLTF. Complete variable domain (other parts from reference TRBV9 and TRBJ2-6): DSGVTQTPKHLITATGQRVTLRCSPRSGDLSVYWYQQSLDQGLQFLIQYYNGEERAKGNILERFSAQQFPDLHSELNLSSLELGDSALYFCASSVTGTGSFGANVLTFGAGSRLTVL.

The chain has TRBV20-1 and TRBJ2-5; 7 bases are shared with TRBD2. CDR1 and CDR2 (germline): DFQATT, SNEGSKA (reference sequence). The CDR3 is 13 amino acids. V lost 5 bases and J lost 6; bases outside the gene matches: 9. The CDR3, as DNA: TGCAGTGCTTATCGGGAGGCTGGGCAGACCCAGTACTTC. Amino acid sequence: CSAYREAGQTQYF.

This clonotype was counted many times. The germline gene is not matched at one end of the junction; a read error may be the cause. The chain carries TRBV7-7 and TRBJ2-5; D is perhaps TRBD1 (6 bases). The CDR3 runs 13 residues. Germline V gene sequence: CDR1 SSHAT, CDR2 FNYEAQ (reference sequence). The CDR3 reads CASSHGQQETQYF. The CDR3 DNA reads as TGTGCTAGCAGCCATGGACAGCAAGAGACCCAGTACTTC.

Ten or more counts support this clonotype. CDR3 protein: CASSQLATEAFF. The CDR3 DNA is TGTGCCAGCAGCCAATTGGCGACTGAAGCTTTCTTT. The chain recombines TRBV3-1 with TRBJ1-1; D is undetermined. Looked up from germline, CDR1 is LGHDT and CDR2 is YNNKEL (reference sequence). The CDR3 spans 12 residues. The ends were cut back, 2 bases at V and 5 bases at J, with 6 bases in the middle.

This clonotype has only a few counts. Relative to the germline gene, one junction end is altered; a read error may explain this. This chain uses TRBV20-1 with TRBJ2-5, with TRBD2 matching over 10 bases. The CDR3 extends over 14 amino acids. Per the germline V gene, CDR1 is DFQATT and CDR2 is SNEGSKA (reference sequence). CDR3 sequence reads: CSARAGGFKETQYF. CDR3 nucleotides: TGCAGTGCCAGAGCGGGAGGGTTCAAAGAGACCCAGTACTTC.

There are many counts of this clonotype. The CDR3 protein is CASSYRQGNTEAFF. The DNA for the CDR3 is TGTGCCAGCAGCTACCGGCAGGGTAACACTGAAGCTTTCTTT. The chain uses TRBV11-1 and TRBJ1-1; D is perhaps TRBD1 (5 bases). Trimming cost V 4 bases and J 2 bases, with 11 bases left between them. Germline CDR1 SGHAT, CDR2 FQDESV (reference sequence). The CDR3 has 14 residues. The entire variable domain, with the rest obtained from reference TRBV11-1 and TRBJ1-1, is as follows: EAEVAQSPRYKITEKSQAVAFWCDPISGHATLYWYRQILGQGPELLVQFQDESVVDDSQLPKDRFSAERLKGVDSTLKIQPAELGDSAMYLCASSYRQGNTEAFFGQGTRLTVV.

The sample holds a few counts of this clonotype. The CDR3 coding sequence is TGTGCCAGCAGCCAAGATAGGGTCAGCCACGAGCAGTACTTC. This translates into CASSQDRVSHEQYF. V and J are TRBV3-1 and TRBJ2-7; D unresolved. The germline V and J ends were trimmed by 0 bases and 5 bases, with 11 bases remaining between them. Germline V gene lookup returns CDR1 LGHDT and CDR2 YNNKEL (reference sequence). The CDR3 loop spans 14 amino acids.